This TCR beta chain appears in the sequencing data of a study of blood T cell repertoires in COVID-19. Original methodology: Amplification of reference gene primers provided the estimated nucleated cell counts. Clones were sequenced by immunoSEQ multiplex PCR, and TCRdb holds only the in-frame ones, with some missing. V and J calls and clone size come straight from that table; D and trimming were deduced from the DNA. Here the sample spans over 150,000 clones, approximately 79% being singletons. Trimming stripped 1 base from V and 1 base from J, with 17 bases between. The germline V gene encodes CDR1 LGHDT and CDR2 YNNKEL (reference sequence). The CDR3 covers 17 residues. Assignments of participants to cohorts depended upon their own reported clinical history. Recovery among Cohort 3 donors was established by two negative PCRs, clearance, or symptom resolution.

The source material was PBMCs or T cells enriched from blood (not recorded which). The clonotype was recovered from a man aged 50-60 years who had recovered from COVID-19. The genes are TRBV3-1 (or the pseudogene TRBV3-2) and TRBJ2-7; weak D call: TRBD2 (7 bases). CDR3 amino acids: CASSQGIDGGHSYEQYF. CDR3 DNA: TGTGCCAGCAGCCAAGGGATAGACGGGGGGCATTCCTACGAGCAGTACTTC.